This TCR beta chain was found in a study of CD8 T cells in ankylosing spondylitis. Study-wide points: One TCR beta motif, made up of about 8 highly homologous variants, appeared characteristic of ankylosing spondylitis blood. Within matched ankylosing spondylitis synovial fluid, disease-linked clones were reportedly significantly enriched. Earlier studies detected some motif variants in reactive arthritis synovial fluid and blood.

Molecular-barcoded quantitative 5'-RACE produced these TCR beta libraries. TCRdb processed the 5' RACE reads anew with MiXCR; each CDR3 protein has one entry. The sample consists of about 800,000 distinct CDR3 sequences, approximately 12% of them appearing once. Germline V CDR1 and CDR2: DFQATT, SNEGSKA (reference sequence). Losses at the gene ends were 5 bases for V and 0 bases for J; bases not matched to a gene: 4. This CDR3 spans 14 amino acids. Points on this clonotype: Its antigen remains unknown.

The sequence was obtained from a male donor with ankylosing spondylitis. Source material: blood, either unsorted or a sorted T cell fraction (not recorded which). The chain couples TRBV20-1 to TRBJ2-1, with TRBD2 identical over 7 bases. In DNA form, the CDR3 reads TGCAGTGCTCTAGCGGAAGGCTCCTACAATGAGCAGTTCTTC. It translates to CSALAEGSYNEQFF.